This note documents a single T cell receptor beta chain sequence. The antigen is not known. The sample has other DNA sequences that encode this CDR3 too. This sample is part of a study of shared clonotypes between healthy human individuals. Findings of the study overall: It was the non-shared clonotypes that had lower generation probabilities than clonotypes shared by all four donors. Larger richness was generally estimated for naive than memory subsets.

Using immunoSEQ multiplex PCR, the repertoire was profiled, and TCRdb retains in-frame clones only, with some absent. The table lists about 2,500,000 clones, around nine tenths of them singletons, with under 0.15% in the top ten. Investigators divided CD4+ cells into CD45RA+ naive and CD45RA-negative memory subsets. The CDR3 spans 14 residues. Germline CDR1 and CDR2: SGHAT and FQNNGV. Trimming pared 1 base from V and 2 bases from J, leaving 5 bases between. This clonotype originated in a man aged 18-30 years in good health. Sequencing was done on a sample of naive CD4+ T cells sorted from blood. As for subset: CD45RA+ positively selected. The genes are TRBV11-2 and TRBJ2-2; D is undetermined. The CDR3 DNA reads TGTGCCAGCAGCTTAGGGATTAACACCGGGGAGCTGTTTTTT. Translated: CASSLGINTGELFF.